Listed below are T cell receptor beta chains from one sample, sequenced in a study of OX40 agonist ivuxolimab in advanced cancers. Produced via immunoSEQ multiplex PCR; TCRdb's table is partial and in-frame only. The sample includes over 55,000 clones, around 89% of them seen just once. Sequenced here: CD4+ or CD8+ T cells sorted from blood, sampled in a trial of the OX40 agonist ivuxolimab. The source is an adult with an advanced solid tumor such as melanoma, head and neck, liver or kidney cancer. Each CDR3 is given with its conserved first and last residue. A D gene is named only where the DNA matches it firmly. The size of a clone is reported for some rows only, either as once, few or many, or as a class for expanded clones.

V	size	J	D	DNA	CDR3
TRBV6-1	-	TRBJ2-5	TRBD2	TGTGCCAGCTACATACCTAGGGGAGGGTCCGGGACCCAGTACTTC	CASYIPRGGSGTQYF
TRBV11-3	-	TRBJ2-7	TRBD1	TGTGCCAGCAGCTTAGTTCGACAGGGAATATACGAGCAGTACTTC	CASSLVRQGIYEQYF
TRBV7-3	-	TRBJ2-5	-	TGTGCCAGCAGCTTAGGGGCAGGAGAGGGAGAGACCCAGTACTTC	CASSLGAGEGETQYF
TRBV4-1	-	TRBJ1-2	-	TGCGCCAGCAGCCAATCTTACTCGGGATCTCTTAACTATGGCTACACCTTC	CASSQSYSGSLNYGYTF
TRBV4-2	-	TRBJ1-4	-	TGTGCCAGCAGCCAAGAATGGACTTCTTATGAAAAACTGTTTTTT	CASSQEWTSYEKLFF
TRBV7-2	-	TRBJ1-5	-	TGTGCCAGCAGCTTAGTAGCGGGGTCGCCTAATCAGCCCCAGCATTTT	CASSLVAGSPNQPQHF
TRBV10-3	-	TRBJ1-4	-	TGTGCCATCAGTGAGGAGAGGGACTATAATGAAAAACTGTTTTTT	CAISEERDYNEKLFF
TRBV27	-	TRBJ1-1	-	TGTGCCAGCAGTTTCCGCTTTGGTAGGATGAACACTGAAGCTTTCTTT	CASSFRFGRMNTEAFF
TRBV9	-	TRBJ2-5	TRBD2	TGTGCCAGCAGCCCACCAGCGGGAGGTTCAGAGACCCAGTACTTC	CASSPPAGGSETQYF
TRBV4-2	-	TRBJ1-2	-	TGTGCCAGCAGCCTCCGTCTGACAAGCGATCATGGCTACACCTTC	CASSLRLTSDHGYTF
TRBV5-1	once	TRBJ1-3	-	TGCGCCAGCAGCTTGGTTGGGGGTGGAGGAAACACCATATATTTT	CASSLVGGGGNTIYF
TRBV7-2	-	TRBJ2-4	TRBD1	TGTGCCAGCAGCCACAGGGGAGCCAAAAACATTCAGTACTTC	CASSHRGAKNIQYF
TRBV29-1	-	TRBJ2-5	-	TGCAGCGTTGCGAGACGGGGGTTGAGAAAAGGGGAAGAGACCCAGTACTTC	CSVARRGLRKGEETQYF
TRBV5-1	once	TRBJ2-7	TRBD1	TGCGCCAGCAGCTCGTTATCACAGGGGGCGGCTAGGGAGCAGTACTTC	CASSSLSQGAAREQYF
TRBV27	-	TRBJ2-7	TRBD1	TGTGCCAGCAGTTTGGCGGGACAGGGGGCTTTCGAGCAGTACTTC	CASSLAGQGAFEQYF
TRBV19	-	TRBJ2-7	-	TGTGCCAGTAGTATAAAGGGAAGCTCCTACGAGCAGTACTTC	CASSIKGSSYEQYF
TRBV2	-	TRBJ2-5	TRBD1	TGTGCCAGCAACCAACAGGGGTGGGAGACCCAGTACTTC	CASNQQGWETQYF
TRBV27	-	TRBJ2-1	TRBD1	TGTGCCAGCAGCATAACAGGGGGCAATGAGTTCTTC	CASSITGGNEFF